One and the same sample provided the 5 T cell receptor beta chains below, sequenced in a study of T cells in women clearing cervical HPV infection. Clones were read by immunoSEQ multiplex PCR, and TCRdb kept only the in-frame ones, dropping some. The table gives roughly 20,000 clones; the top ten clones make up 5% to 6.5% of it. Sample: blood buffy coat. Receptor source: a woman between 18 and 75 years old with a cervical HPV16 infection that either progressed to CIN3+ or cleared (not recorded which).

Details on this clone: Read coverage stops 3 residues before the CDR3 terminus; the germline J gene supplies the remainder. The chain has TRBV20-1 and TRBJ2-3, with 8 bases that match TRBD2. CDR1 is DFQATT and CDR2 is SNEGSKA in the germline V gene (reference sequence). CDR3 length: 14 residues. Trimming cost V 7 bases and J 2 bases; bases outside gene matches: 8. The CDR3 sequence: CSDTGGTNTDTQYF. The CDR3 bases that were read are TGCAGTGACACGGGGGGGACAAACACAGATACG.

The CDR3: CASSIETGVGNQPQYF. The sequenced part of the CDR3 DNA is TGTGCCAGTAGTATAGAAACAGGGGTTGGCAATCAGCCG. The chain combines TRBV19 with TRBJ2-3; 7 nucleotides agree with TRBD1. The CDR3 extends 3 residues past the end of the read, so its final part is completed from the germline J gene. Germline CDR1 reads LNHDA; CDR2 reads SQIVND (reference sequence). The CDR3 has 16 residues.

Worth noting for this clone: The sequence runs out 3 residues before the end of the CDR3; the remainder is reconstructed from the germline J gene. The J gene is TRBJ2-1, the V gene TRBV7-9; 10 bases are a match to TRBD1. This CDR3 region has 15 residues. Germline V lookup: CDR1 SEHNR, CDR2 FQNEAQ (reference sequence). The trim removed 5 bases at V and 7 bases at J, leaving 8 bases unmatched. CDR3 protein: CASSHRQGALNEQFF. Incomplete CDR3 DNA: TGTGCCAGCAGCCACCGACAGGGGGCATTGAATGAG.

With regard to this clone: The read comes to an end 3 residues before the CDR3 does, leaving the germline J gene to fill in the end. The chain recombines TRBV7-9 with TRBJ2-5, with D unresolved. This CDR3 is 12 amino acids long. Germline V gives CDR1 SEHNR, CDR2 FQNEAQ (reference sequence). Trimming shortened V by 5 bases and J by 5 bases, and 9 bases separated the two germline ends. The CDR3 region is CASSLVGETQYF. The DNA read from the CDR3 is TGTGCCAGCAGCCTCGTAGGGGAGACC.

With respect to this clone: An end of the junction does not agree with germline; a read error may underlie this. The read ends 3 residues shy of where the CDR3 ends; the end is completed using the germline J gene. Other DNA sequences in the sample encode the same CDR3. The chain uses TRBV20-1 and TRBJ1-1; the D gene is possibly TRBD1 (5 bases). There are 18 residues in the CDR3. The germline V gene has CDR1 DFQATT and CDR2 SNEGSKA (reference sequence). The covered CDR3 bases are TGCAGCGCTAGAGATCAGCGCGTTCTAGGGACTTTCGACACTGAA. Translation: CSARDQRVLGTFDTE. The full-length CDR3 reads as CSARDQRVLGTFDTEAFF.